The clone carrying this T cell receptor (beta chain) has just a few counts. Its antigen is still unknown. Deletions cut 2 bases from V and 3 bases from J, with 13 bases between. The CDR3 length is 15 residues. CDR1 is KGHSH and CDR2 is LQKENI in the germline V gene. For the second PCR, which ran for about 7 to 11 cycles, a sample-barcoded 5' primer and a J-beta primer mix were used. TCRdb re-called the 5' RACE reads through MiXCR, storing one row per CDR3 protein. This repertoire shows more than 800,000 distinct CDR3 sequences, more than 25% found once; its top ten account for around a sixth. Samples each had at least 5 micrograms of total RNA extracted. This entry is derived from a study of blood T cells in healthy people across ages. Regarding the study as a whole: While age rose, TCR beta diversity per million T cells dropped in a roughly linear way.

This TCR was recovered from an elderly woman in good health. The V gene is TRBV18, the J gene TRBJ1-1; D is unresolved. Material for sequencing was blood. The CDR3 DNA is TGTGCCAGCTCACCAGTAGGCCGGACGGACACTGAAGCTTTCTTT. Protein: CASSPVGRTDTEAFF.